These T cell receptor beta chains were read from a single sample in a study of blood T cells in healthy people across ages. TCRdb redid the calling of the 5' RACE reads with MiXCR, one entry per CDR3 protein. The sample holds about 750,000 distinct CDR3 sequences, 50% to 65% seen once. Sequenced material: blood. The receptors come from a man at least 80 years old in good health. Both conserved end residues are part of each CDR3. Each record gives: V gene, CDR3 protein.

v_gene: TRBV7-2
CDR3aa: CASSQSPLAGGTGELFF

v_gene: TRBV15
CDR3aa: CATSSHGLSGYTF

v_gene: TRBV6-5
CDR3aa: CASNKPAGGEQFF

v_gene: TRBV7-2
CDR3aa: CASSLAGVHEQFF

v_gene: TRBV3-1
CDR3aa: CASQGVRMNTEAFF

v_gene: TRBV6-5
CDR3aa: CASSYRPGDGYTF

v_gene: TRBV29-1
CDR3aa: CSVPGTDTYGYTF

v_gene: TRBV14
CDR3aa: CASSQTDSLYLYEQYF

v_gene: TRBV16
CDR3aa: CASSQSSESRQPQHF

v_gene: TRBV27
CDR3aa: CASRLGTRGEQFF

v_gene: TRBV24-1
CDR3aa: CATSAQDRQGYTF

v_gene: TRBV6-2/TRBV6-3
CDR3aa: CASSYALTEQFF

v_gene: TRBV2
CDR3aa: CASSDGGVTGEQFF

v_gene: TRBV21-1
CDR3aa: CASSKEGQGARSYEQYF

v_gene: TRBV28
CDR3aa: CASRSLTSGASYEQYF

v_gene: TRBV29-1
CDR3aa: CSASLVSTNEKLFF

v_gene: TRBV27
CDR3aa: CASSVVTRCLEQYF

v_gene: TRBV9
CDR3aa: CASSVGTEHGYTF

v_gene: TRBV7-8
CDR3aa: CASSLAPGPSPLHF

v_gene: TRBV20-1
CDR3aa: CSARMEGSPYNEQYF

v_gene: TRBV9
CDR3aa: CASSVDRSYGYTF

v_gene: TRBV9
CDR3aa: CASSVGMGTGELFF

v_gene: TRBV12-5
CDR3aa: CASGFEWEQFF

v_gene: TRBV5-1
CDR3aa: CASSRERGWYEQYF

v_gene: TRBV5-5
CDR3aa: CASSLGDLGGYGYTF

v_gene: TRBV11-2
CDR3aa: CASSPGLAGGRDTQYF

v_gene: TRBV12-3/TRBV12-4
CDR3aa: CASSRTTLYEQYF

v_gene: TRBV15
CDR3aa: CATSSIAGKAKNIQYF

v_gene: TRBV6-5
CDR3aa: CASREPGTGSYEQYF

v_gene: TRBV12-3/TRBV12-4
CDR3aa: CASKLTGGRYEQYF

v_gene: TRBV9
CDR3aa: CASSTTGNSPLHF

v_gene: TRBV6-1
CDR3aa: CASRRDTPNQPQHF

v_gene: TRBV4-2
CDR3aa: CASSQGTSASQETQYF

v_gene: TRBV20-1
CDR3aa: CSAGTDTDTQYF

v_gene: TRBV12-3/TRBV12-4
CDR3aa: CASSRTSGTGYNEQFF

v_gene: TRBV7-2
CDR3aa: CASSSALADPNYEQYF

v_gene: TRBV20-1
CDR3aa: CSASQLAGGPDTQYF

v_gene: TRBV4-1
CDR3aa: CASSGGEGLNTEAFF

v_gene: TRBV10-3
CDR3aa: CAISEPRDRGLYEQYF

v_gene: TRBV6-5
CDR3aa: CASSYQASGHTDTQYF

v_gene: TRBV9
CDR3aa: CASSVGTGLNSPLQF